This TCR beta chain was sequenced during a study of CD8 T cells in ankylosing spondylitis. V gave up 0 bases and J gave up 1 base, with 6 bases separating them. The CDR3 contains 14 residues. CDR1 and CDR2 (germline): LNHNV, YYDKDF (reference sequence). TCRdb called the 5' RACE reads again in MiXCR, with one record for every CDR3 protein. The sample holds about 230,000 distinct CDR3 sequences; 7.5% to 9.5% are singletons and the top ten take more than 4.5%. In its sample, this clonotype was seen many times. Specimen: blood, either unsorted or a sorted T cell fraction (not recorded which). The chain couples TRBV15 to TRBJ1-1; D unresolved. The source is a female donor with ankylosing spondylitis or in good health (not recorded which). CDR3 coding DNA: TGTGCCACCAGCAGAGAGGCAGGGAACACTGAAGCTTTCTTT. This translates into CATSREAGNTEAFF.